Sequencing of this TCR beta chain was carried out in a study of metastatic and nonmetastatic thyroid tumors. About the research overall: Repertoires from malignant and benign thyroid patients were compared across blood and tumor or nodule tissue. Study-level findings and limits: TCR beta diversity was reportedly significantly higher in malignant thyroid tumors than benign nodules, in blood and tumor.

Many counts were recorded for this clone. The antigen is undetermined. The V end was cut by 3 bases, the J end by 1 base, with 6 bases between. The CDR3 is 13 amino acids. Per the germline V gene, CDR1 is SEHNR and CDR2 is FQNEAQ (reference sequence). Every patient was untreated before thyroid surgery. Under the authors' procedure: The study's classifier, a distant-metastasis tool for papillary thyroid cancer, was built using CDR3 differences across clinicopathological groups. TCRdb recomputed clones from the PCR reads via MiXCR. The V and J calls reflect TCRdb's pipeline rather than the authors' work. This table holds around 15,000 clones, about a third found once.

The chain recombines TRBV7-9 with TRBJ1-1; the D is unclear. The TCR comes from a male donor with papillary thyroid cancer or a benign thyroid nodule (not recorded which). Some clones in this sample may be carry-over from other donors' samples. Sequencing was done on a sample of tumor tissue. The CDR3 DNA reads as TGTGCCAGCAGCTTCTCACAGAACACTGAAGCTTTCTTT. Translated, it gives CASSFSQNTEAFF.